One sample yielded the 2 T cell receptor beta chains listed below, sequenced in a study of cytomegalovirus exposure and HLA in healthy donors. Using immunoSEQ multiplex PCR, the repertoire was profiled, and TCRdb retains in-frame clones only, with some absent. The sample shows 100,000 to 150,000 clones, roughly nine tenths of them seen only once. The sequenced sample was PBMCs. These receptors were collected from a woman aged 18-29 years in good health and CMV-seronegative.

The V and J genes are TRBV5-6 and TRBJ2-7; the match to TRBD1 covers 9 bases. Trimming at V came to 0 bases and at J to 3 bases, leaving 1 base not matched to a gene. The CDR3 loop spans 14 amino acids. From germline, CDR1 is SGHDT and CDR2 YYEEEE. The DNA for the CDR3 is TGTGCCAGCAGCTTGGAGGGACAGGGCTACGAGCAGTACTTC. Translating gives CASSLEGQGYEQYF.

The chain couples TRBV6-4 to TRBJ2-3; 8 bases line up with TRBD2. The germline CDR1 and CDR2 sequences are MRHNA and SNTAGT. The length of the CDR3 is 15 residues. J gave up 4 bases and V 4 bases, and 7 bases lay outside the gene matches. The CDR3 DNA reads as TGTGCCAGCAGTGGGGGAGCGGGAGAGGCAGATACGCAGTATTTT. This gives the protein CASSGGAGEADTQYF.